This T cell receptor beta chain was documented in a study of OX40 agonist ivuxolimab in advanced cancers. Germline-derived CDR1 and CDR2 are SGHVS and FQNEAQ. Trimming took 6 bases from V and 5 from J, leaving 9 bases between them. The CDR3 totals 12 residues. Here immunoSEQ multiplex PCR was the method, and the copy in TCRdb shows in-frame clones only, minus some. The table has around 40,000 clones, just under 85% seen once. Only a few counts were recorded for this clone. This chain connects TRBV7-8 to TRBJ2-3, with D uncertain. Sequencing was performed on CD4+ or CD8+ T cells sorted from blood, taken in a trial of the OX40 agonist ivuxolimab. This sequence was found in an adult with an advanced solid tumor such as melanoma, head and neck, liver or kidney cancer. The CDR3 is CASSLYRDTQYF. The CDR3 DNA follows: TGTGCCAGCAGTCTCTATCGAGATACGCAGTATTTT.